This T cell receptor beta chain emerged from a study of shared clonotypes between healthy human individuals. Tens of thousands of T cell genomes, or around 200 ng DNA, went into the sorted-subset replicate PCRs. Repertoires were generated with immunoSEQ multiplex PCR, while TCRdb's copy carries only in-frame clones and drops some. Of about 1.5 million clones in the sample, 95% to 99% are singletons; the top ten hold roughly 0.42%. Donors included only healthy HIV-negative adults lacking recent acute infections or vaccinations. This CDR3 is built from 16 residues. Germline lookup yields CDR1 KGHSH and CDR2 LQKENI. Between the trimmed V and J ends, which lost 4 bases and 0 bases, there was a span of 15 bases. This clone is a singleton in its sample.

The clonotype was recovered from a man aged 30-40 years in good health. The chain uses TRBV18 and TRBJ1-1; possible D gene TRBD1, 6 bases. The sample taken for sequencing was naive CD4+ T cells sorted from blood. Subset: CD45RA+ positively selected. The CDR3 protein is CASSRHRDPVNTEAFF. The CDR3 coding sequence is TGTGCCAGCTCACGCCACAGGGACCCAGTGAACACTGAAGCTTTCTTT.